Listed below are T cell receptor beta chains from one sample, sequenced in a study of blood T cell repertoires in COVID-19. This table comes from immunoSEQ multiplex PCR, and its TCRdb copy is limited to in-frame clones, with some not included. This sample carries roughly 240,000 clones, roughly 85% of them seen once, and the ten largest clones take around 10%. Sequencing input: PBMCs or T cells enriched from blood (not recorded which). These receptor sequences come from a woman in her forties or fifties with acute COVID-19. Both conserved end residues are part of each CDR3. Clone size, where shown, is once, few, many, or a class for clones that have expanded.

TRBV7-9	NA	TRBJ2-5	CASSLVFSEAGETQYF
TRBV5-1	NA	TRBJ2-1	CASSLWGLADTYNEQFF
TRBV19	NA	TRBJ1-6	CASSGVRGDSPLHF
TRBV7-2	NA	TRBJ1-2	CASSLVQGFGYTF
TRBV25-1	NA	TRBJ1-5	CASSEGALSNQPQHF
TRBV10-3	once	TRBJ1-1	CAIRETRDSDTEAFF
TRBV6-1	few	TRBJ1-1	CASSERQNTEAFF
TRBV6-2/TRBV6-3	once	TRBJ2-1	CASSYTRQGNEQFF
TRBV7-3	NA	TRBJ1-2	CASSLGFASGGYTF
TRBV2	NA	TRBJ1-3	CASREGRAGNTIYF
TRBV5-1	NA	TRBJ2-1	CASSLAIKQGTYNEQFF
TRBV29-1	NA	TRBJ2-1	CSVPAGHEQFF
TRBV29-1	NA	TRBJ2-1	CSVGDSSYNEQFF
TRBV4-2	once	TRBJ2-6	CASSQGAFAAGANVLTF
TRBV4-3	NA	TRBJ1-2	CASSPSAGHGYTF
TRBV7-2	NA	TRBJ2-5	CASSLASQETQYF
TRBV9	NA	TRBJ1-5	CASSVGETGQPQHF
TRBV4-1	NA	TRBJ2-1	CASSQGGQPLDEQFF
TRBV23-1	NA	TRBJ1-4	CASRRTGLDEKLFF
TRBV3-1/TRBV3-2	NA	TRBJ2-3	CASSRGAVSTDTQYF
TRBV4-3	once	TRBJ1-2	CASSSTVSGSIYGYTF
TRBV7-2	few	TRBJ2-1	CASNTGGLEQFF
TRBV27	NA	TRBJ1-1	CASSLFTEKNTEAFF
TRBV19	NA	TRBJ1-5	CASSIETGGNQPQHF
TRBV20-1	NA	TRBJ2-5	CSASLAGGPGETQYF
TRBV7-9	NA	TRBJ1-6	CASSLARGEVPLHF
TRBV27	NA	TRBJ1-3	CASSPIGGVNTIYF
TRBV6-5	NA	TRBJ2-2	CASRTTMVGELFF
TRBV3-1/TRBV3-2	NA	TRBJ2-2	CASSPGLLNTGELFF
TRBV10-3	once	TRBJ1-2	CAISETGGYGYTF
TRBV7-9	NA	TRBJ1-3	CAVEGNTIYF
TRBV5-1	NA	TRBJ1-1	CASSTGQVTNTEAFF
TRBV10-3	NA	TRBJ2-7	CAISVNYRDRGSEQYF
TRBV7-8	NA	TRBJ1-5	CASSYLESTSNQPQHF